This entry is about one T cell receptor (beta chain). What it binds is not known. This sample is part of a study of OX40 agonist ivuxolimab in advanced cancers. Overall study: Aged about 20 to 80 with a mean of 60 years, they were less than 90% male. Study-wide results and caveats: Averaged across samples, CD8+ T cells carried more expanded clones than CD4+ did. Clonal expansion was seen in CD4+ and CD8+ blood T cells by week 6 at 0.1 to 3.0 mg/kg.

Autoimmune disease history or systemic immunosuppression excluded patients. Assay: immunoSEQ multiplex PCR; the TCRdb copy retains only in-frame clones and omits some. The sample has fewer than 85,000 clones, just over 90% seen once; the top ten hold roughly 2.2%. Germline CDR1 SGHRS, CDR2 YFSETQ. This CDR3 is 14 amino acids long. With V trimmed by 5 bases and J by 5 bases, 9 bases remained unmatched. The TCR comes from an adult with an advanced solid tumor such as melanoma, head and neck, liver or kidney cancer. The chain combines TRBV5-1 with TRBJ2-5; 7 positions agree with TRBD1. Specimen: CD4+ or CD8+ T cells sorted from blood, collected in a trial of the OX40 agonist ivuxolimab. The CDR3 protein is CASRVGQSGETQYF. CDR3 nucleotide sequence: TGCGCCAGCAGGGTGGGACAGTCTGGGGAGACCCAGTACTTC. The full variable domain, with the rest looked up from reference TRBV5-1 and TRBJ2-5, is KAGVTQTPRYLIKTRGQQVTLSCSPISGHRSVSWYQQTPGQGLQFLFEYFSETQRNKGNFPGRFSGRQFSNSRSEMNVSTLELGDSALYLCASRVGQSGETQYFGPGTRLLVL.